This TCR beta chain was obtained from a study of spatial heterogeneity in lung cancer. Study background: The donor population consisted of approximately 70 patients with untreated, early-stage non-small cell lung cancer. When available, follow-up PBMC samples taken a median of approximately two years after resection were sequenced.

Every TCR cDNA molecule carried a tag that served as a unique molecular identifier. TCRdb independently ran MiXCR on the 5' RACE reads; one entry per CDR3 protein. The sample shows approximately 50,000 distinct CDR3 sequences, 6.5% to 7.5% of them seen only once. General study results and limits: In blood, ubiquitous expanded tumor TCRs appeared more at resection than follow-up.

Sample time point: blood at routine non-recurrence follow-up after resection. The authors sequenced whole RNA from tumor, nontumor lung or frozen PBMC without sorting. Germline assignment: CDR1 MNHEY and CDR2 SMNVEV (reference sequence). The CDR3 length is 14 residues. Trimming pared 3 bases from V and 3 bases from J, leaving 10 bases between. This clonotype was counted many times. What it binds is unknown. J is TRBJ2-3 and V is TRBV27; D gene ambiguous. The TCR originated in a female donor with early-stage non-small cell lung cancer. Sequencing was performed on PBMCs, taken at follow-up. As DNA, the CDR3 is TGTGCCAGCAGTTTCACCCCCCCGACAGATACGCAGTATTTT. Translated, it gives CASSFTPPTDTQYF.